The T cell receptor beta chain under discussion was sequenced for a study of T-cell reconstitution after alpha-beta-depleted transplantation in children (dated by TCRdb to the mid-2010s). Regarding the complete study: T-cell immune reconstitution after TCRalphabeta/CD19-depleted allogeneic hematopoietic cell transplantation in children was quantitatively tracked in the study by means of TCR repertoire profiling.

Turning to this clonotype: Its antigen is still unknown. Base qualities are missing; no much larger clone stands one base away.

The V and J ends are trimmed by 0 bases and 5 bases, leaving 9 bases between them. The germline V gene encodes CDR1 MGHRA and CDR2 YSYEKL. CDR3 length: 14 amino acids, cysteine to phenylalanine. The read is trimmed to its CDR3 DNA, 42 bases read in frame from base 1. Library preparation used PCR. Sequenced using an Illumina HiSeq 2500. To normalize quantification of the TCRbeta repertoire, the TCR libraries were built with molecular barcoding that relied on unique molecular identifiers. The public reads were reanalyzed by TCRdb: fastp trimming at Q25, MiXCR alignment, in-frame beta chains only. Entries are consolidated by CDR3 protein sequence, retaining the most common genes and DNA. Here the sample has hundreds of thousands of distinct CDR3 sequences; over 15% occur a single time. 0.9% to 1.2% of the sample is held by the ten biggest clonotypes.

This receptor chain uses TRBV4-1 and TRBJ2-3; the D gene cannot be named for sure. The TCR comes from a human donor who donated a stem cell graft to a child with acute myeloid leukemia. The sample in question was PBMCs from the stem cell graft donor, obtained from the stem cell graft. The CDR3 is CASSQDVKQDTQYF. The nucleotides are TGCGCCAGCAGCCAAGATGTAAAGCAAGATACGCAGTATTTT.